This T cell receptor (beta chain) was profiled in a study of T-cell reconstitution after alpha-beta-depleted transplantation in children. Unique molecular identifiers were incorporated when the TCRbeta library was constructed. TCRdb itself ran the PCR reads through MiXCR, one entry per CDR3 protein. The sample lists a few hundred thousand distinct CDR3 sequences, 9% to 10% seen once, with approximately 5% in the top ten. This clonotype appeared many times. V was clipped by 10 bases and J by 2 bases; unmatched bases: 4. CDR1 and CDR2 (germline): ENHRY, SYGVKD. This CDR3 has 14 residues. The sequence was collected from a human donor who donated a stem cell graft to a child with SCID. The rearrangement uses TRBV10-3 and TRBJ1-5; 11 nucleotides match TRBD1. Sequenced here: PBMCs from the stem cell graft donor, sampled from the stem cell graft. CDR3 residues: CATGQGGGNQPQHF. The CDR3 DNA sequence: TGTGCCACGGGACAGGGGGGAGGCAATCAGCCCCAGCATTTT.